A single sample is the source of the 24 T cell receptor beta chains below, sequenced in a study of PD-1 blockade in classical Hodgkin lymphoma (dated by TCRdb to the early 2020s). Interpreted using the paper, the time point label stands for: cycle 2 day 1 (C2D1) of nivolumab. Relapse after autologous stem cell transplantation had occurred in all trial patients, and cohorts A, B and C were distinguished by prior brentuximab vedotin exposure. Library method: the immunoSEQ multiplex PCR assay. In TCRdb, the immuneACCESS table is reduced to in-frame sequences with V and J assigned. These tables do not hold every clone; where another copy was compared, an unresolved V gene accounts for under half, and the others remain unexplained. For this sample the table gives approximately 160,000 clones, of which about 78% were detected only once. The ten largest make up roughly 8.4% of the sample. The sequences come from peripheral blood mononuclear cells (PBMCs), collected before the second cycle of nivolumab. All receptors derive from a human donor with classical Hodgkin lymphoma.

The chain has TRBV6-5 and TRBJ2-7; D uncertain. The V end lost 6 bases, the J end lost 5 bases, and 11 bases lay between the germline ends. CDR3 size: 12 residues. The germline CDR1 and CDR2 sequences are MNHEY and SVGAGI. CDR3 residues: CASSPGLDEQYF. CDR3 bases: TGTGCCAGCAGCCCCGGGCTAGACGAGCAGTACTTC.

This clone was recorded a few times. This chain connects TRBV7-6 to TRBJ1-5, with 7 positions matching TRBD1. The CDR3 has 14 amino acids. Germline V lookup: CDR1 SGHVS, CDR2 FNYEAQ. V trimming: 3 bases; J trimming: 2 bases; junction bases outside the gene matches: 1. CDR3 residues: CASSFGQGNQPQHF. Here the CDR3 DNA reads TGTGCCAGCAGCTTCGGACAGGGCAATCAGCCCCAGCATTTT.

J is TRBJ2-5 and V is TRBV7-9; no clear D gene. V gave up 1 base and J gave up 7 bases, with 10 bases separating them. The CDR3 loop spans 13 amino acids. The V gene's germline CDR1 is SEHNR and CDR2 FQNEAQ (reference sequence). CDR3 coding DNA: TGTGCCAGCAGCTTAGAATCAAAAGGGACCCAGTACTTC. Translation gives CASSLESKGTQYF. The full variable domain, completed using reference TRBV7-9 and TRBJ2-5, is DTGVSQNPRHKITKRGQNVTFRCDPISEHNRLYWYRQTLGQGPEFLTYFQNEAQLEKSRLLSDRFSAERPKGSFSTLEIQRTEQGDSAMYLCASSLESKGTQYFGPGTRLLVL.

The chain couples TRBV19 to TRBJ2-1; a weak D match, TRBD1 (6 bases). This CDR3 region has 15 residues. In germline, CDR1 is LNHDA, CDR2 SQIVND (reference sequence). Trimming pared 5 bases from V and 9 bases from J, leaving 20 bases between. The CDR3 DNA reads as TGTGCCAGTAGTCCCTCCAGGACAGCCATAGGTGAGCAGTTCTTC. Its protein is CASSPSRTAIGEQFF.

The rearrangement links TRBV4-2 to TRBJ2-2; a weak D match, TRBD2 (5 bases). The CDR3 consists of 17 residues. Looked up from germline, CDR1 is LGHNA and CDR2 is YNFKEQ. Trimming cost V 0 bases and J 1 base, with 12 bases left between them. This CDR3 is CASSQDGEAENTGELFF. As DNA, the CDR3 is TGTGCCAGCAGCCAAGATGGGGAAGCGGAGAACACCGGGGAGCTGTTTTTT.

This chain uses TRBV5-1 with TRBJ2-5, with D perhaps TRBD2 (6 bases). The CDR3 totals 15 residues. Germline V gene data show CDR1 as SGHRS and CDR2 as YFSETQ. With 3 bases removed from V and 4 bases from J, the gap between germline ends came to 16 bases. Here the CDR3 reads CASSSPGRGGETQYF. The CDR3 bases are TGCGCCAGCAGCTCGCCCGGGCGGGGAGGAGAGACCCAGTACTTC.

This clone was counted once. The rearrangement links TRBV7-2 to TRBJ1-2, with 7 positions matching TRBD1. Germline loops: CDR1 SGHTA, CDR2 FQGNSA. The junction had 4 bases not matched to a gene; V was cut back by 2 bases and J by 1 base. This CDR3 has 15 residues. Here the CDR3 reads CASSLSGGNNYGYTF. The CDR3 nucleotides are TGTGCCAGCAGCTTATCAGGGGGTAATAACTATGGCTACACCTTC.

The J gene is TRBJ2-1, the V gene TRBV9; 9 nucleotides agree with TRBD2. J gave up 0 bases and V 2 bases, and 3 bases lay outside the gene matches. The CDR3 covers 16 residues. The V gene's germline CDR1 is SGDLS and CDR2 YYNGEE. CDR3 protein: CASSVLSGSSYNEQFF. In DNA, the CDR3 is TGTGCCAGCAGCGTCCTTAGCGGGAGCTCCTACAATGAGCAGTTCTTC.

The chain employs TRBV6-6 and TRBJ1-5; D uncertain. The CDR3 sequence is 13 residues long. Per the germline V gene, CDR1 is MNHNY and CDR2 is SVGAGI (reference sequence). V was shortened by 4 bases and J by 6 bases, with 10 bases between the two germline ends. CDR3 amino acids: CASSFLDGQPQHF. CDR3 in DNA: TGTGCCAGCAGTTTCCTCGACGGTCAGCCCCAGCATTTT.

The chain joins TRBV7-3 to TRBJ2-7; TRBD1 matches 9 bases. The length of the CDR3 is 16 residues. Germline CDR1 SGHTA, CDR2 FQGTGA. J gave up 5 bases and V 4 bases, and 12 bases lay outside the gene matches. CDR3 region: CASSSSPGQGFHEQYF. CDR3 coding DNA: TGTGCCAGCAGCTCATCCCCGGGACAGGGTTTCCACGAGCAGTACTTC.

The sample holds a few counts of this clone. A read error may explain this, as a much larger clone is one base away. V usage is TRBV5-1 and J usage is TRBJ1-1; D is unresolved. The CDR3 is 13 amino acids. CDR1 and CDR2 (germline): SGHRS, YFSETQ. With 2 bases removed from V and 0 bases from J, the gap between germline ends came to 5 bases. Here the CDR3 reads CASSFQVNTEAFF. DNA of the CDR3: TGCGCCAGCAGCTTTCAGGTGAACACTGAAGCTTTCTTT.

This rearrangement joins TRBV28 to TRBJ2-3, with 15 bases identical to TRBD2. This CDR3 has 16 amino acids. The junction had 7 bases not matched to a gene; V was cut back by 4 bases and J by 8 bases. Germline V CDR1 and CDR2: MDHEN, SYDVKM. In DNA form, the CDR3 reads TGTGCCAGCAGTTCCATAGGGACTAGCGGGAGGCTTACGCAGTATTTT. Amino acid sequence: CASSSIGTSGRLTQYF.

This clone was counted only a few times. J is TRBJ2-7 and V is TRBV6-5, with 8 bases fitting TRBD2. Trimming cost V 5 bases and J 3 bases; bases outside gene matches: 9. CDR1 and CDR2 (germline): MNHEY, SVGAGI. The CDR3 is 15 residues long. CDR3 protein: CASSDLVAGSYEQYF. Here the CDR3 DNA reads TGTGCCAGCAGTGACTTGGTAGCGGGGAGCTACGAGCAGTACTTC.

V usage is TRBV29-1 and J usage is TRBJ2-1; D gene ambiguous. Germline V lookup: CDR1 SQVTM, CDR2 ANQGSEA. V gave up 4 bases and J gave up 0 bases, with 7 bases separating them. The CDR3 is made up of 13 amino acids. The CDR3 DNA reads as TGCAGCGTTGCCGTTAACTCCTACAATGAGCAGTTCTTC. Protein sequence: CSVAVNSYNEQFF.

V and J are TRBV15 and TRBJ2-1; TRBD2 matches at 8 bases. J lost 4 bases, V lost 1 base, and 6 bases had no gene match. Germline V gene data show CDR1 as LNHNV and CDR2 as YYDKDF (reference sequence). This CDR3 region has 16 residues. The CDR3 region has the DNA TGTGCCACCAGCAGAGGTCGGACTAGCCTTTACAATGAGCAGTTCTTC. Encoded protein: CATSRGRTSLYNEQFF.

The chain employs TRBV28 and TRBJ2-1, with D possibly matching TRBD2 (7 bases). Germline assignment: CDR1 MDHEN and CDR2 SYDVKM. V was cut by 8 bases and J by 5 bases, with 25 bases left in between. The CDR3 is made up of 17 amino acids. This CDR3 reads CASVLGYGGRVDNEQFF. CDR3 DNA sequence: TGTGCCAGCGTTTTGGGGTACGGGGGGCGAGTGGACAATGAGCAGTTCTTC.

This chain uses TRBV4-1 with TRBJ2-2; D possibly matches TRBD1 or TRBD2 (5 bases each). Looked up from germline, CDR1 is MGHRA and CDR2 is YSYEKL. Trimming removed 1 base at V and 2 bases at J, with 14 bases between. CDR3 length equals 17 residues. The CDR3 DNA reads TGCGCCAGCAGCCAAGGGAGTTGGGACGGTAACACCGGGGAGCTGTTTTTT. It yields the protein CASSQGSWDGNTGELFF.

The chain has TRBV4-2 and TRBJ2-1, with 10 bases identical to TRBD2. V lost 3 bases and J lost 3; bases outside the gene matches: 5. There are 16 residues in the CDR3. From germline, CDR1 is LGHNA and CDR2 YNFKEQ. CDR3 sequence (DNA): TGTGCCAGCAGCCAGATTAGCGGGGGGCTCTACAATGAGCAGTTCTTC. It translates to CASSQISGGLYNEQFF.

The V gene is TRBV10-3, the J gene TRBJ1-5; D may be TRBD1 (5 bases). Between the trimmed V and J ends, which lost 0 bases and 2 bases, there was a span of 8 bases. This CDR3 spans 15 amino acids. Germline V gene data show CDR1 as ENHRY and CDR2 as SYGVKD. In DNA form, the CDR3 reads TGTGCCATCAGTGAGTCGCTGGGGGGCAATCAGCCCCAGCATTTT. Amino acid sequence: CAISESLGGNQPQHF.

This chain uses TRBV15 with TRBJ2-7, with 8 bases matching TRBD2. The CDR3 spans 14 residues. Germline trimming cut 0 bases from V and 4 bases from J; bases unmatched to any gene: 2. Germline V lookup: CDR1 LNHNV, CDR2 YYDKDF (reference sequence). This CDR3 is CATSREASGYEQYF. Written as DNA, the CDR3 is TGTGCCACCAGCAGAGAGGCTAGCGGGTACGAGCAGTACTTC.

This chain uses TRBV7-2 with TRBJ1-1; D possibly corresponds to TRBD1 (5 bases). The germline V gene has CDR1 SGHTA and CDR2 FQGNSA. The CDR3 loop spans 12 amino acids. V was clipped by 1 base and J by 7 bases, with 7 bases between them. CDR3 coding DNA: TGTGCCAGCAGCTTAGATAGGGGTGAAGCTTTCTTT. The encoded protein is CASSLDRGEAFF.

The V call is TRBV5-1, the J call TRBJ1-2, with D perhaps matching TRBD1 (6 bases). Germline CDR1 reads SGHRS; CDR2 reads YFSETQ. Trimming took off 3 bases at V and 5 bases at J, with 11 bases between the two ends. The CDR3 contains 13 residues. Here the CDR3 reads CASSSSGEYGYTF. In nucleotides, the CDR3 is TGCGCCAGCAGCTCCTCAGGGGAATATGGCTACACCTTC.

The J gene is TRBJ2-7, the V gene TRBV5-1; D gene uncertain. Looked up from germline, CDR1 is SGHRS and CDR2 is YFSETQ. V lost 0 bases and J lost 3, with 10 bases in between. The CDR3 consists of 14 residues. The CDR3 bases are TGCGCCAGCAGCTTGGGCTTCGAGAACTACGAGCAGTACTTC. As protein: CASSLGFENYEQYF.

The CDR3, as DNA: TGTGCCTCCCGGACAGGGGGCAACGAGCAGTACTTC. Protein: CASRTGGNEQYF. The chain is built from TRBV10-3 and TRBJ2-7; 11 nucleotides match TRBD1. Germline assignment: CDR1 ENHRY and CDR2 SYGVKD. This CDR3 contains 12 residues. Trimming cost V 11 bases and J 5 bases; bases outside gene matches: 5.